A selection of T cell receptor beta chains follows, all from one sample in a study of blood T cells in healthy people across ages. TCRdb independently ran MiXCR on the 5' RACE reads; one entry per CDR3 protein. The sample yields fewer than 600,000 distinct CDR3 sequences, about 28% seen once. The data also belong to a second study, concerning T cells of mothers and their children.

What was sequenced was blood. The receptors shown here come from a boy between 2 and 10 years old in good health. CDR3s include the opening cysteine and the closing phenylalanine or tryptophan. A D gene is named only where the DNA matches it firmly. Rows give clone size only sometimes, using once, few, many, or a class for an expanded clone.

V gene	D gene	clone size	J gene	CDR3 DNA	CDR3 protein
TRBV9	TRBD1	few	TRBJ1-1	TGTGCCAGCAGCGTAAATCAGGGGGCGTCTGTACCCCATGAAGCTTTCTTT	CASSVNQGASVPHEAFF
TRBV5-6	TRBD1	-	TRBJ1-4	TGTGCCAGCAGCTTCCTAGGGGAGGGGGCAAATGAAAAACTGTTTTTT	CASSFLGEGANEKLFF
TRBV6-5	TRBD2	-	TRBJ2-3	TGTGCCAGCAGTTCCCCACTAGCGGGAGGGACGAATACGCAGTATTTT	CASSSPLAGGTNTQYF
TRBV30	-	-	TRBJ2-3	TGTGCCTGGAACACAGATACGCAGTATTTT	CAWNTDTQYF
TRBV6-4	TRBD2	-	TRBJ2-1	TGTGCCAGCTCGGCTCAGACTAGCGGGATGAATGAGCAGTTCTTC	CASSAQTSGMNEQFF
TRBV30	TRBD2	few	TRBJ2-7	TGTGCCTGGAGTAGCGGGAGGGTCTATCGGGGAGAGCAGTACTTC	CAWSSGRVYRGEQYF
TRBV27	-	few	TRBJ1-6	TGTGCCAGCAGTTTAAATTACCGGTCACCCCTCCACTTT	CASSLNYRSPLHF
TRBV7-2	-	-	TRBJ2-3	TGTGCCAGCAGCTTCGGACCCAACACAGATACGCAGTATTTT	CASSFGPNTDTQYF
TRBV5-1	TRBD1	-	TRBJ2-5	TGCGCCAGCAGCTTCCGGGACAGGGAAGGAGAGACCCAGTACTTC	CASSFRDREGETQYF
TRBV6-2/TRBV6-3	TRBD1	-	TRBJ2-1	TGTGCCAGCAGTTACTCGAAAGGGACAGGGGACTACAATGAGCAGTTCTTC	CASSYSKGTGDYNEQFF
TRBV10-1	-	few	TRBJ2-3	TGCGCCAGCAGTGATAGCAGAATAGCAGATACGCAGTATTTT	CASSDSRIADTQYF
TRBV7-2	-	-	TRBJ1-2	TGTGCCAGCAGCCAAGGGGGGGGGATTGCGCGGGGCTACACCTTC	CASSQGGGIARGYTF
TRBV5-1	-	-	TRBJ2-1	TGCGCCAGCAGCCGACACTCCTCCGCCAATGAGCAGTTCTTC	CASSRHSSANEQFF
TRBV9	-	-	TRBJ2-3	TGTGCCAGCAGCGTCGGACCAATCAGCACAGATACGCAGTATTTT	CASSVGPISTDTQYF
TRBV13	TRBD1	-	TRBJ2-7	TGTGCCAGCAGCTTTTGGGTTCCGGGACAGGCGAAATACGAGCAGTACTTC	CASSFWVPGQAKYEQYF
TRBV6-1	TRBD1	-	TRBJ2-1	TGTGCCAGCAGTAAAAAACAGGGGGCTGGAGATGAGCAGTTCTTC	CASSKKQGAGDEQFF
TRBV5-1	-	few	TRBJ2-7	TGCGCCAGCAGCTTGGGCTCCGGGGCCTCCGAGCAGTACTTC	CASSLGSGASEQYF
TRBV2	-	few	TRBJ1-5	TGTGCCAGCAGCCAAGAAAAGAATCAGCCCCAGCATTTT	CASSQEKNQPQHF
TRBV7-9	-	many	TRBJ1-2	TGTGCCAGCAGCTTAGCAGGGGGCTATGGCTACACCTTC	CASSLAGGYGYTF
TRBV20-1	TRBD2	few	TRBJ2-7	TGCAGTGCTAGAGATCGGGGTAGCGGGACTTACGAGCAGTACTTC	CSARDRGSGTYEQYF